A selection of T cell receptor beta chains follows, all from one sample in a study of T cell changes during pregnancy in multiple sclerosis. Here immunoSEQ multiplex PCR was the method, and the copy in TCRdb shows in-frame clones only, minus some. The sample contains around 30,000 clones, approximately 90% of which appear only once. Source: CD8+ T cells from peripheral blood mononuclear cells, taken in the first trimester of pregnancy. These receptors were obtained from a female donor with multiple sclerosis, enrolled in a pregnancy study. CDR3s include the opening cysteine and the closing phenylalanine or tryptophan. D genes are given only for firm matches. Size is omitted from some rows. Given values are once, few, many or a class for expanded clones.

V gene	clone size	J gene	D gene	CDR3 protein	CDR3 DNA
TRBV11-1	once	TRBJ2-5	TRBD1	CASSPRDRGVETQYF	TGTGCCAGCAGCCCCCGGGACAGGGGAGTGGAGACCCAGTACTTC
TRBV6-6	NA	TRBJ2-7	TRBD2	CASTLLADSYEQYF	TGTGCCAGCACCCTACTAGCGGACTCCTACGAGCAGTACTTC
TRBV4-1	NA	TRBJ2-7	NA	CASSIGVGAYEQYF	TGCGCCAGCAGCATTGGTGTAGGGGCCTACGAGCAGTACTTC
TRBV27	NA	TRBJ2-7	NA	CASSFRRDGYEQYF	TGTGCCAGCAGTTTCCGCAGGGATGGCTACGAGCAGTACTTC
TRBV15	NA	TRBJ2-1	TRBD2	CATSSSGSSYNEQFF	TGTGCCACATCATCTAGCGGAAGCTCCTACAATGAGCAGTTCTTC
TRBV4-2	NA	TRBJ1-3	NA	CASVFRVGSSGNTIYF	TGTGCCAGCGTTTTCCGAGTCGGGTCCTCTGGAAACACCATATATTTT
TRBV28	once	TRBJ2-6	TRBD2	CASSSSPSGSSSGANVLTF	TGTGCCAGCAGTTCCTCCCCTAGCGGATCTTCCTCTGGGGCCAACGTCCTGACTTTC
TRBV4-3	once	TRBJ1-2	TRBD1	CASSQSTGDPNYGYTF	TGCGCCAGCAGCCAGAGCACAGGGGACCCTAACTATGGCTACACCTTC
TRBV7-6	NA	TRBJ2-1	TRBD2	CASSQGLAGGFYNEQFF	TGTGCCAGCAGCCAGGGACTAGCGGGGGGTTTCTACAATGAGCAGTTCTTC
TRBV2	NA	TRBJ1-2	TRBD1	CARLDRTLGYGYTF	TGTGCCAGACTGGACAGGACCCTAGGCTATGGCTACACCTTC
TRBV5-6	NA	TRBJ1-3	NA	CASSFDYSGNTIYF	TGTGCCAGCAGCTTCGACTACTCTGGAAACACCATATATTTT
TRBV7-9	NA	TRBJ2-2	NA	CASSKIYRQTNTGELFF	TGTGCCAGCAGTAAGATCTACCGACAGACGAACACCGGGGAGCTGTTTTTT
TRBV7-2	few	TRBJ1-2	TRBD1	CASSLGTGGEIGYTF	TGTGCCAGCAGCTTAGGGACAGGGGGCGAGATTGGCTACACCTTC
TRBV4-3	NA	TRBJ2-7	TRBD2	CASSQDRASGGDEQYF	TGCGCCAGCAGCCAAGATAGGGCTAGCGGGGGGGATGAGCAGTACTTC
TRBV28	NA	TRBJ2-7	NA	CASSLTTGSYEEQYF	TGTGCCAGCAGTTTGACGACAGGTTCCTACGAGGAGCAGTACTTC
TRBV4-1	NA	TRBJ2-1	NA	CASSPHARLRGYNEQFF	TGCGCCAGCAGCCCGCATGCTCGCCTTAGGGGGTACAATGAGCAGTTCTTC
TRBV19	NA	TRBJ2-1	NA	CASSIGSDYNEQFF	TGTGCCAGTAGTATAGGGAGCGACTACAATGAGCAGTTCTTC
TRBV6-1	NA	TRBJ1-2	TRBD1	CASSPTGDYGYTF	TGTGCCAGCAGCCCAACAGGGGACTATGGCTACACCTTC
TRBV5-4	once	TRBJ2-5	NA	CASSLRLSETQYF	TGTGCCAGCAGCTTGCGGTTATCGGAGACCCAGTACTTC
TRBV15	NA	TRBJ1-3	TRBD1	CATSRDTVQGARNTIYF	TGTGCCACCAGCAGAGATACCGTCCAGGGGGCAAGGAACACCATATATTTT
TRBV27	NA	TRBJ2-6	NA	CASRPYSSSGANVLTF	TGTGCCAGCAGACCTTACAGTTCCTCTGGGGCCAACGTCCTGACTTTC
TRBV7-3	NA	TRBJ1-1	TRBD1	CASSTTGQGEAFF	TGTGCCAGCAGCACCACCGGACAGGGTGAAGCTTTCTTT
TRBV5-6	few	TRBJ2-7	NA	CASSLVPTLSTEQYF	TGTGCCAGCAGCTTGGTTCCCACCCTGAGTACCGAGCAGTACTTC
TRBV6-5	NA	TRBJ2-3	TRBD1	CASKRDRGPDTQYF	TGTGCCAGCAAACGGGACAGGGGGCCAGATACGCAGTATTTT
TRBV19	NA	TRBJ2-7	TRBD1	CASSQGAYEQYF	TGTGCCAGTTCCCAGGGGGCCTACGAGCAGTACTTC
TRBV25-1	NA	TRBJ1-2	NA	CASSDSDLRGYTF	TGTGCCAGCAGTGATTCTGACTTGCGTGGCTACACCTTC
TRBV6-4	NA	TRBJ2-3	TRBD2	CASSERASGGDTQYF	TGTGCCAGCAGTGAGAGGGCTAGCGGGGGTGATACGCAGTATTTT
TRBV7-9	NA	TRBJ1-2	NA	CASSTGHRADPHYGYTF	TGTGCCAGCAGCACGGGTCACAGGGCTGATCCCCACTATGGCTACACCTTC
TRBV6-4	NA	TRBJ2-2	NA	CASSAANTGELFF	TGTGCCAGCAGTGCAGCGAACACCGGGGAGCTGTTTTTT
TRBV6-5	NA	TRBJ1-1	NA	CASSFIQGGTEAFF	TGTGCCAGCAGTTTTATACAGGGCGGGACTGAAGCTTTCTTT
TRBV4-3	NA	TRBJ2-1	NA	CASSRDGDRYNEQFF	TGCGCCAGCAGCCGCGACGGGGATCGCTACAATGAGCAGTTCTTC
TRBV27	NA	TRBJ1-2	TRBD1	CASSSPGGSGYTF	TGTGCCAGCAGTTCCCCAGGGGGCTCTGGCTACACCTTC
TRBV5-1	NA	TRBJ2-1	TRBD2	CASSLARLAANEQFF	TGCGCCAGCAGCTTGGCTCGGCTAGCGGCCAATGAGCAGTTCTTC
TRBV30	NA	TRBJ1-1	TRBD1	CAWRPRTGKNTEAFF	TGTGCCTGGAGACCCCGGACAGGGAAGAACACTGAAGCTTTCTTT
TRBV19	NA	TRBJ1-5	NA	CASSLAPYSNQPQHF	TGTGCCAGTAGTTTGGCACCTTATAGCAATCAGCCCCAGCATTTT
TRBV27	NA	TRBJ1-1	TRBD1	CASSLSGQGRNTEAFF	TGTGCCAGCAGTTTATCGGGACAGGGGCGCAACACTGAAGCTTTCTTT
TRBV5-1	NA	TRBJ2-1	NA	CASSSHGVYNEQFF	TGCGCCAGCAGCTCTCACGGGGTGTACAATGAGCAGTTCTTC
TRBV6-5	once	TRBJ1-4	NA	CASKQLTTNEKLFF	TGTGCCAGTAAACAGTTAACAACTAATGAAAAACTGTTTTTT
TRBV6-1	few	TRBJ1-3	NA	CASSEAEGSGNTIYF	TGTGCCAGCAGTGAAGCGGAGGGCTCTGGAAACACCATATATTTT
TRBV6-5	NA	TRBJ2-7	NA	CASSYGGLDEQYF	TGTGCCAGCAGTTACGGGGGCCTCGACGAGCAGTACTTC
TRBV28	NA	TRBJ1-2	TRBD1	CASPTGYRGNYGYTF	TGTGCCAGCCCCACCGGCTACAGGGGGAACTATGGCTACACCTTC
TRBV21-1	many	TRBJ2-7	NA	CASSLRHKWDEQYF	TGTGCCAGCAGCCTCCGACACAAATGGGACGAGCAGTACTTC
TRBV7-8	NA	TRBJ1-2	NA	CASSLVGRAGDGYTF	TGTGCCAGCAGCTTAGTTGGCAGGGCAGGGGATGGCTACACCTTC
TRBV6-5	NA	TRBJ2-5	TRBD2	CASTPLAGGTETQYF	TGTGCCAGCACCCCGCTAGCGGGAGGGACAGAGACCCAGTACTTC
TRBV11-2	NA	TRBJ1-1	NA	CASSFLPEADEAFF	TGTGCCAGCAGCTTTTTACCCGAAGCCGATGAAGCTTTCTTT
TRBV6-5	NA	TRBJ2-1	TRBD1	CASSYLGQGYNEQFF	TGTGCCAGCAGTTACTTGGGACAGGGTTACAATGAGCAGTTCTTC
TRBV30	NA	TRBJ2-3	NA	CAWNFGGNTDTQYF	TGTGCCTGGAATTTCGGCGGGAACACAGATACGCAGTATTTT
TRBV5-4	NA	TRBJ2-7	TRBD2	CASSLEGSGIYEQYF	TGTGCCAGCAGCTTGGAAGGTAGCGGGATCTACGAGCAGTACTTC
TRBV7-9	NA	TRBJ2-1	NA	CASSLSGLGDEQFF	TGTGCCAGCAGCCTCTCGGGACTCGGGGATGAGCAGTTCTTC
TRBV5-1	NA	TRBJ1-2	TRBD1	CASSFEAGGDYGYTF	TGCGCCAGCAGCTTCGAAGCAGGGGGCGACTATGGCTACACCTTC
TRBV19	NA	TRBJ2-7	NA	CASSMGDRRYEQYF	TGTGCCAGTAGTATGGGCGACAGGCGCTACGAGCAGTACTTC
TRBV6-5	NA	TRBJ2-3	TRBD2	CASSGGDTDTQYF	TGTGCCAGTAGCGGGGGAGACACAGATACGCAGTATTTT
TRBV4-2	NA	TRBJ2-1	NA	CASSQDKPNEQFF	TGTGCCAGCAGCCAAGATAAGCCCAATGAGCAGTTCTTC
TRBV5-4	NA	TRBJ1-1	NA	CASSLDGGKGDTEAFF	TGTGCCAGCAGCTTGGATGGGGGGAAAGGGGACACTGAAGCTTTCTTT